The next 16 T cell receptor beta chains were all read from a single sample in a study of prognosis after radiotherapy for stage I lung cancer. The TCR beta CDR3 region was amplified from genomic DNA, with two rounds of multiplex PCR being used for the amplification. For every TRBV and TRBJ gene, a specific primer was used in first-round PCR. In TCRdb, the multiplex PCR reads were re-called with MiXCR into one record per CDR3 protein. The sample lists about 13,000 distinct CDR3 sequences; around 45% were seen once. Here the sequenced sample was PBMCs, taken before or after stereotactic body radiation therapy (not recorded which). The receptors originated from a donor at least 50 years old with non-small cell lung cancer.

Many counts were recorded for this clonotype. The CDR3 coding sequence is TGTGCCATCAGTGAGTCGGGGCGGAACGAGCAGTACTTC. It codes for CAISESGRNEQYF. The chain links TRBV10-3 to TRBJ2-7; possible D gene TRBD1, 5 bases. The V gene's germline CDR1 is ENHRY and CDR2 SYGVKD. Trimming took off 0 bases at V and 5 bases at J, with 8 bases between the two ends. The CDR3 runs to 13 residues.

The chain uses TRBV6-1 and TRBJ2-5; D might be TRBD1 or TRBD2, each matching 5 bases. CDR1 and CDR2 from the germline V gene are MNHNS and SASEGT. The CDR3 runs 19 residues. The V and J ends lost 6 bases and 8 bases respectively, with 34 bases between them. For the CDR3, the DNA is TGTGCCAGCAGCCCCACCTCCAGCGGCAGGGCTGCGTTGGGAGATACCCAGTACTTC. It specifies CASSPTSSGRAALGDTQYF.

A word on this clonotype: One end of the junction is discordant with germline, which a read error may explain. The V gene is TRBV6-8, the J gene TRBJ1-5, with D perhaps matching TRBD1 (6 bases). The CDR3 contains 13 residues. Germline values: CDR1 MNHGY, CDR2 SAAAGT. CDR3 in amino acids: CVSSYRDNQPQNF. CDR3 nucleotides: TGTGTCAGCAGTTACAGGGACAATCAGCCCCAGAATTTT.

As regards this clonotype: It differs at one base from a far larger clone, so likely a read error. The CDR3 sequence: CASSGSTRGSADEQYF. In nucleotides, the CDR3 is TGTGCCAGCAGCGGATCGACTAGAGGGAGTGCGGACGAGCAGTACTTC. This chain connects TRBV5-5 to TRBJ2-7; a weak D match, TRBD2 (6 bases). The CDR3 extends over 16 amino acids. V was clipped by 4 bases and J by 5 bases, with 22 bases between them. Germline CDR1 and CDR2: SGHKS and YYEKEE (reference sequence).

A note on this clonotype: A far larger clone is only one base removed, so a read error is likely. The J gene is TRBJ2-3, the V gene TRBV6-8, with 7 nucleotides matching TRBD2. CDR3 length: 17 amino acids. CDR1 MNHGY and CDR2 SAAAGT come from the germline V gene. J lost 2 bases, V lost 2 bases, and 10 bases had no gene match. The DNA of the CDR3 is TGTGCCAGCAGTTACCCGTTGACTGGGAGGGACACAGATACGCAGTATTTT. Translating it yields CASSYPLTGRDTDTQYF.

In this sample, this clonotype is medium-sized. The chain's CDR3 is CASSPASGSTDTQYF. CDR3 bases: TGTGCCAGCAGCCCTGCTAGCGGGAGCACAGATACGCAGTATTTT. The J gene is TRBJ2-3, the V gene TRBV7-2; TRBD2 matches at 8 bases. The trim removed 5 bases at V and 0 bases at J, leaving 4 bases unmatched. CDR3 length: 15 amino acids. CDR1 and CDR2 (germline): SGHTA, FQGNSA.

This clonotype was recorded many times. The chain carries TRBV5-1 and TRBJ2-5; D call uncertain. V gave up 4 bases and J gave up 7 bases, with 17 bases separating them. The germline V gene has CDR1 SGHRS and CDR2 YFSETQ. This CDR3 region has 14 residues. CDR3 sequence reads: CASSLGSSGGTQYF. The CDR3 coding sequence is TGCGCCAGCAGCCTGGGGTCCTCCGGCGGGACCCAGTACTTC.

This clonotype was seen repeatedly, ten times or more. V gene TRBV7-9 combines with J gene TRBJ1-4, with D hard to call. The CDR3 runs to 15 residues. Germline CDR1 and CDR2: SEHNR and FQNEAQ (reference sequence). V gave up 1 base and J gave up 2 bases, with 8 bases separating them. The CDR3 DNA sequence: TGTGCCAGCAGCTTAGTTAGGAGTACTAATGAAAAACTGTTTTTT. Amino acids: CASSLVRSTNEKLFF.

A note on this clonotype: A far larger clone is a single base away, which makes a read error likely. The genes are TRBV6-4 and TRBJ2-7, with unresolved D. CDR1 and CDR2 from the germline V gene are MRHNA and SNTAGT. This CDR3 spans 14 amino acids. Trimming left V 3 bases short and J 7 bases short, with 16 bases between. The CDR3 coding sequence is TGTGCCAGCAGTGAGAGGAGTTTCGGCGGTGAGCAGTACTTC. It translates to CASSERSFGGEQYF.

The chain has TRBV20-1 and TRBJ2-5; 11 nucleotides line up with TRBD2. The CDR3 is 16 amino acids. With V trimmed by 6 bases and J by 3 bases, 12 bases remained unmatched. Germline-derived CDR1 and CDR2 are DFQATT and SNEGSKA (reference sequence). In DNA form, the CDR3 reads TGCAGTGCCTCAACCGGGACTAGCGGAGGGAAAGAGACCCAGTACTTC. Protein product: CSASTGTSGGKETQYF.

This clonotype was counted a few times. This rearrangement joins TRBV20-1 to TRBJ1-6; 8 nucleotides match TRBD1. V lost 4 bases to trimming and J lost 7 bases; unmatched junction nucleotides: 6. CDR3 length equals 14 residues. The germline CDR1 and CDR2 sequences are DFQATT and SNEGSKA (reference sequence). CDR3 in amino acids: CSATKDRANSPLHF. The CDR3 bases are TGCAGTGCTACCAAGGACAGGGCCAATTCACCCCTCCACTTT.

In DNA form, the CDR3 reads TGTGCCAGCAGCTTATCGCCTCAGGATACGCAGTATTTT. It codes for CASSLSPQDTQYF. The J gene is TRBJ2-3, the V gene TRBV11-3, with D unresolved. Trimming cost V 2 bases and J 6 bases, with 9 bases left between them. The CDR3 is 13 amino acids. Germline V gene lookup returns CDR1 SGHNT and CDR2 YENEEA.

In its sample, this clonotype is medium-sized (0.01 to 0.1%). The chain is built from TRBV27 and TRBJ2-2, with D unresolved. Trimming took 6 bases from V and 1 from J, leaving 3 bases between them. CDR3 length: 12 residues. Germline V gene sequence: CDR1 MNHEY, CDR2 SMNVEV (reference sequence). CDR3 nucleotide sequence: TGTGCCAGCAGATGGAACACCGGGGAGCTGTTTTTT. Residues: CASRWNTGELFF.

This sequence joins TRBV6-9 and TRBJ1-5; 9 nucleotides align to TRBD1. CDR1 is MNHGY, CDR2 SVAAGI, per germline. V shed 2 bases, J shed 7 bases, and the junction held 6 bases outside the gene matches. The CDR3 covers 15 residues. The CDR3 bases are TGTGCCAGCAGTTATGGGACAGGGCGGGAACAGCCCCAGCATTTT. Protein product: CASSYGTGREQPQHF.

This clonotype qualifies as medium-sized. The V call is TRBV9, the J call TRBJ1-6; D uncertain. Germline CDR1 and CDR2: SGDLS and YYNGEE. The CDR3 has 15 residues. Trimming left V 1 base short and J 0 bases short, with 5 bases between. The CDR3 DNA follows: TGTGCCAGCAGCGTAACCAGCTCCTATAATTCACCCCTCCACTTT. This codes for CASSVTSSYNSPLHF.

The chain is built from TRBV5-6 and TRBJ1-2; TRBD1 might be the D (6 bases). This CDR3 spans 16 amino acids. Trimming left V 3 bases short and J 4 bases short, with 19 bases between. From germline, CDR1 is SGHDT and CDR2 YYEEEE. The chain's CDR3 is CASSSAGRGASYGYTF. The DNA for the CDR3 is TGTGCCAGCAGCTCCGCGGGGCGGGGGGCGAGCTATGGCTACACCTTC.